Sequencing of this T cell receptor (beta chain) was carried out in a study of blood T cells in healthy people across ages. It was with a sample-barcoded 5' primer and a J-beta primer mix that a second PCR of roughly 7 to 12 cycles was run. Carrying 12 random nucleotides, a template-switch adaptor labeled each individual cDNA molecule. TCRdb redid the calling of the 5' RACE reads with MiXCR, one entry per CDR3 protein. Seen here are 700,000 or so distinct CDR3 sequences, less than 45% observed once, and the top ten hold about 30%. The ends were cut back, 1 base at V and 0 bases at J, with 8 bases in the middle. Germline V gene sequence: CDR1 SGDLS, CDR2 YYNGEE. CDR3 size: 15 residues.

This TCR was recovered from a man older than 75 in good health. The chain combines TRBV9 with TRBJ2-1; D might be TRBD2 (5 bases). The sequenced material came from blood. CDR3 loop: CASSVKSGSYNEQFF. CDR3 sequence (DNA): TGTGCCAGCAGCGTAAAGAGCGGCTCCTACAATGAGCAGTTCTTC.